The present T cell receptor (beta chain) was sequenced within a study of long-term antiretroviral therapy in people with HIV (dated 2022 in TCRdb). Study-level background: The earliest samples were collected roughly a decade before the 2015 WHO recommendation for immediate ART, at a time when ART was usually postponed until CD4 counts fell. About 35% of the 30 participants with HIV were female. A total of roughly 200 cryopreserved PBMC samples came from 25 to 35 adults with confirmed HIV infection and were collected serially over a mean of roughly 6 years (range 1-12). Whether ART initiation and durable HIV suppression were associated with changes in peripheral blood TRB repertoire composition and diversity was tested in a retrospective serial study. No cross-contamination during QIAcube processing was shown when test extractions of a monoclonal T-cell line were performed alongside roughly 30 polyclonal samples. On the study overall, not on this receptor specifically: Compared with controls, HIV repertoires had narrower CDR3 length ranges, and the network structure pointed to an antigen-experienced repertoire that shifted only slightly toward naive after ART. The samples span the years 2004 to 2017, and the ART regimens used may be less effective than current regimens. Limited PBMC availability meant only the TCR beta chain was sequenced, without alpha chain pairing. Inferences about post-ART repertoire changes were limited because no data were available on ART adherence, viral resistance or therapy changes. Unsorted PBMC were profiled instead of sorted CD4+ and CD8+ T cells because pre-ART samples had limited cell numbers. Expanded TRB clones identified before ART initiation dominated the repertoire at all time points, although this dominance fluctuated and declined in many PLHIV after ART. Starting ART was linked to a significant rise in TRB diversity, yet even after long-term ART the diversity remained significantly lower than in transplant donor controls.

To be included, a participant needed at least one PBMC sample from before ART initiation plus at least two post-ART samples. Every participant with HIV received treatment in the United States of America. Cryopreserved samples of 1-10 million PBMC were thawed and washed before DNA extraction. At the time of the earliest PBMC sample for each participant with HIV, ages ranged from about 23 to 60 years. Each participant contributed PBMC samples from 1-4 timepoints before ART initiation and 2-8 timepoints after ART initiation, with a median of 7 samples. For every participant, serial HIV viral load, CD4+ T-cell count, ART history and demographic data were obtained. Genomic DNA was extracted from unsorted PBMC with a Qiagen kit on a QIAcube, processed in batches of 12 samples. With respect to this clone: There is no known antigen for this receptor. Base-call qualities are not available, and no considerably larger clone is one nucleotide away.

Sequencing of the TRB variable region was done with the immunoSEQ hsTCRB v3.0 assay at survey level resolution. TRB sequencing targeted a depth of about 40,000-55,000 T-cell genomes per sample. Pooled TRB libraries were sequenced on an Illumina MiSeq with a v3 150-cycle kit. On the study's bioinformatics: Repertoire analysis was run in R within a reproducible Nextflow workflow that covered QC, data transformation and analysis. LymphoSeq2, an R package for exploring AIRR-Seq data, was used to implement custom analyses. Several samples that produced fewer than 5000 total TRB sequences were removed, so fewer than 200 HIV repertoires were analyzed. Among the roughly 190 retained HIV repertoires, 55 to 65 were collected before ART initiation and more than 120 after ART initiation. Each repertoire was downsampled to 5000 TRB nucleotide sequences, and summary statistics were averaged across 100 downsampling iterations. The analysis kept only TRB sequences whose CDR3 regions were at least seven amino acids long. Two measures captured diversity: a Shannon entropy-derived clonality score and the Gini coefficient. In the repertoire networks, any two of the top 5000 CDR3 amino acid sequences were linked whenever the two sequences differed by an edit distance of one. For TRB CDR3 amino acid sequences, GLIPH2 was used to predict antigen specificity groups and MHC restriction. CDR3 amino acid sequences were matched against VDJdb and McPAS-TCR to flag known CMV, EBV, HIV or tissue antigen associations. Pre-ART, post-ART and control groups were compared with Wilcoxon signed-rank tests and Holm-Bonferroni correction. Imported from immuneACCESS, the table was reduced by TCRdb to in-frame sequences with V and J called. These copies leave out some clones; in studies compared against another copy, an unresolved V gene accounts for under half, and the cause of the remainder is not known. Clone size and the V and J calls come from that table; the DNA yielded D and trimming. The sample table records 15,000 to 20,000 clones; approximately 95% of these occur just once. The top ten hold approximately 1.4% of the sample.

The germline V gene sets CDR1 to SGHTA and CDR2 to FQGNSA. Trimming takes 5 bases from V and 6 bases from J, and the germline ends sit 12 bases apart. The CDR3, cysteine through phenylalanine, is 13 amino acids long. The entry retains the CDR3 DNA only, 39 bases that are in frame from base 1. This TCR came from a man aged 25 to 40 with HIV. Rearrangement joined TRBV7-2 to TRBJ2-3, with no confidently assigned D gene. The input for sequencing was unsorted PBMCs, taken 10.4 years after starting antiretroviral therapy. The DNA is as follows: TGTGCCAGCAGCGCCCAAGTATCGGATACGCAGTATTTT. It encodes CASSAQVSDTQYF.